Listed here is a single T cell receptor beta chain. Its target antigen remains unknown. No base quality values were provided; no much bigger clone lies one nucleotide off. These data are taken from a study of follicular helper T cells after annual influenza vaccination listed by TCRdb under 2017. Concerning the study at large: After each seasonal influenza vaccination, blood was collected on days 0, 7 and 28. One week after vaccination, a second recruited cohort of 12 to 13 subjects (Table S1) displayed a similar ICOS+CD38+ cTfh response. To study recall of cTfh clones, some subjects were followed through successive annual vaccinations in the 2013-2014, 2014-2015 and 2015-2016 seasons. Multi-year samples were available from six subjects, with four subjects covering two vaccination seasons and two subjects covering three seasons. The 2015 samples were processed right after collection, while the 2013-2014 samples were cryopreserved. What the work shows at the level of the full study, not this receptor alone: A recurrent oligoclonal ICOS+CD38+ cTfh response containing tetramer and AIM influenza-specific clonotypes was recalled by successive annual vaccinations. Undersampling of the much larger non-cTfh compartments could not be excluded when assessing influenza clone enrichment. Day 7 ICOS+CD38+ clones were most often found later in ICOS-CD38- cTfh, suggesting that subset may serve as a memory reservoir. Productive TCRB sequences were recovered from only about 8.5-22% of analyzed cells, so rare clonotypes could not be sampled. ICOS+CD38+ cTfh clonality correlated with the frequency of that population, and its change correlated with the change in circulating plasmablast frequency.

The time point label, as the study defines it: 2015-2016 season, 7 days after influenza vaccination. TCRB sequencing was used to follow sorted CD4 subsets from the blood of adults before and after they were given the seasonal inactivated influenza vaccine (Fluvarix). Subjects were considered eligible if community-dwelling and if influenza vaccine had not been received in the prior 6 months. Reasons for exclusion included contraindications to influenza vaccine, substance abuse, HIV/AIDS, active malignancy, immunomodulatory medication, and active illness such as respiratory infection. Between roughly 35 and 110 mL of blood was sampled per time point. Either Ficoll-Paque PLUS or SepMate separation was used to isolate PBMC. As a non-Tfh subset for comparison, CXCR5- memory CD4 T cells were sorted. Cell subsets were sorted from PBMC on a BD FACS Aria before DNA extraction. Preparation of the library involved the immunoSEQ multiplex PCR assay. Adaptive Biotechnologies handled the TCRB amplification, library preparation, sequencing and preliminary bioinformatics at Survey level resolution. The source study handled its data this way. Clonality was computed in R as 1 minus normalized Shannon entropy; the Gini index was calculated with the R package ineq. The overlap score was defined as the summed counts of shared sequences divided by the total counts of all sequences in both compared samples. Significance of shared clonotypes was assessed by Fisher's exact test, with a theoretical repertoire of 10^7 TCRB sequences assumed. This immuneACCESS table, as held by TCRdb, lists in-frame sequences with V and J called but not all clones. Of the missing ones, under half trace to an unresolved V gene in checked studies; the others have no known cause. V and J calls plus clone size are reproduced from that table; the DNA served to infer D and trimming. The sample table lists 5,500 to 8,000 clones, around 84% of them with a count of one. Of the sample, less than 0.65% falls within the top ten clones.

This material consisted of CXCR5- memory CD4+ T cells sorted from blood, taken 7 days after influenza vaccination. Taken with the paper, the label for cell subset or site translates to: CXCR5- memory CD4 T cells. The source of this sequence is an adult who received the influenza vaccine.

The CDR3 corresponds to CASSYRDRGNYGYTF. The nucleotide sequence is given as TGTGCCAGCAGTTACCGGGACAGGGGGAACTATGGCTACACCTTC. The V and J genes are TRBV6-5 and TRBJ1-2; TRBD1 lines up with 11 middle nucleotides. Taken from the germline V gene, the CDR1 and CDR2 loops are MNHEY and SVGAGI. The CDR3, from cysteine to phenylalanine, totals 15 residues. The sequence is cut down to CDR3 DNA, 45 bases in frame from base 1. Unmatched junction bases come to 1, with V trimmed by 2 bases and J by 2 bases.